This T cell receptor beta chain was recorded in a study of shared clonotypes between healthy human individuals. Trimming cost V 0 bases and J 5 bases, with 8 bases left between them. Germline V gene sequence: CDR1 SEHNR, CDR2 FQNEAQ (reference sequence). This CDR3 is 14 amino acids long. The study, taken as a whole, reports: A limitation of the genetic and exposure-history diversity represented arose from few donors.

Clones were sequenced by immunoSEQ multiplex PCR, and TCRdb holds only the in-frame ones, with some missing. The sample lists over 950,000 clones, roughly 80% occurring once. This clone was seen only a few times. Its antigen is not identified. Material for sequencing was memory CD4+ T cells from PBMCs. Noted subset: CD45RA-negative fraction. The chain uses TRBV7-9 and TRBJ1-5; D remains ambiguous. The sequence came from a man aged 18 to 29 in good health. Some clones in this sample may be carry-over from other donors' samples. In DNA, the CDR3 is TGTGCCAGCAGCTTAGCAGGAGGTCATCAGCCCCAGCATTTT. This translates into CASSLAGGHQPQHF.